This T cell receptor beta chain came from a study of OX40 agonist ivuxolimab in advanced cancers. As for the study in general: Dose-escalation patients were diagnosed with hepatocellular carcinoma, melanoma, renal cell cancer or head and neck cancer. There were three patients with partial responses, one having hepatocellular carcinoma and two cutaneous melanoma.

This clone is a singleton in its sample. Its specificity is not known. The CDR3 length is 15 residues. Germline CDR1 and CDR2: MGHRA and YSYEKL. With 2 bases clipped from V and 4 bases from J, the junction kept 7 bases outside the gene matches. Clones were read by immunoSEQ multiplex PCR, and TCRdb kept only the in-frame ones, dropping some. Of about 69,000 clones in the sample, about three quarters were seen once. General study results and limits: Mean expanded clone counts were higher in CD8+ than CD4+ T cells. It was also the case that some nonresponders had low normalized T-cell clonal expansion.

Sequenced here: CD4+ or CD8+ T cells sorted from blood, sampled in a trial of the OX40 agonist ivuxolimab. J is TRBJ1-2 and V is TRBV4-1, with 7 bases identical to TRBD1. The sequence was collected from an adult with an advanced solid tumor such as melanoma, head and neck, liver or kidney cancer. The CDR3 DNA is TGCGCCAGCAGCCAAAAAGGCGGGGACAGCTATGGCTACACCTTC. Amino acid sequence: CASSQKGGDSYGYTF.